The next 9 T cell receptor beta chains were all read from a single sample in a study of control samples from healthy donors and cancer patients. The assay was immunoSEQ multiplex PCR, and TCRdb's table has in-frame clones only and misses some. The table records roughly 100,000 clones, approximately 90% of them present only once. Sequenced input: blood. These receptors were collected from a young woman in good health.

CDR3 bases: TGTGCCAGCAGCACCCCACTAGCGGGAGGCGGTGAGCAGTTCTTC. It codes for CASSTPLAGGGEQFF. The V gene is TRBV9, the J gene TRBJ2-1; 12 bases fit TRBD2. V dropped 4 bases and J dropped 9; count of bases not matched to a gene: 8. This CDR3 has 15 residues. CDR1 is SGDLS and CDR2 is YYNGEE in the germline V gene. Variable domain in full (rest from reference TRBV9 and TRBJ2-1): DSGVTQTPKHLITATGQRVTLRCSPRSGDLSVYWYQQSLDQGLQFLIQYYNGEERAKGNILERFSAQQFPDLHSELNLSSLELGDSALYFCASSTPLAGGGEQFFGPGTRLTVL.

CDR3 in amino acids: CASSIRGGKGNQPQHF. The CDR3 bases are TGTGCCAGTAGTATTCGGGGGGGCAAAGGCAATCAGCCCCAGCATTTT. V usage is TRBV19 and J usage is TRBJ1-5; D might be TRBD1 (6 bases). Trimming took off 3 bases at V and 2 bases at J, with 14 bases between the two ends. CDR3 size: 16 residues. Germline V gene data show CDR1 as LNHDA and CDR2 as SQIVND (reference sequence).

The chain carries TRBV27 and TRBJ2-3, with 7 bases lining up with TRBD2. The CDR3 extends over 17 amino acids. Germline V gives CDR1 MNHEY, CDR2 SMNVEV (reference sequence). V dropped 3 bases and J dropped 2; count of bases not matched to a gene: 11. The CDR3 DNA follows: TGTGCCAGCAGTTTTGGGGGAGGGCCTTATAACACAGATACGCAGTATTTT. Residues: CASSFGGGPYNTDTQYF.

The V and J genes are TRBV5-1 and TRBJ2-2; TRBD2 matches 9 bases. The CDR3 runs to 16 residues. In germline, CDR1 is SGHRS, CDR2 YFSETQ. Trimming took 0 bases from V and 2 from J; bases not matched to a gene: 2. The CDR3 region is CASSLAGTSNTGELFF. For the CDR3, the DNA is TGCGCCAGCAGCTTGGCCGGGACTAGCAACACCGGGGAGCTGTTTTTT.

Only a few counts were recorded for this clone. The chain uses TRBV3-1 (or the pseudogene TRBV3-2) and TRBJ1-1; no clear D gene. This CDR3 has 14 amino acids. V lost 3 bases and J lost 5, with 13 bases in between. Germline V lookup: CDR1 LGHDT, CDR2 YNNKEL (reference sequence). CDR3 nucleotides: TGTGCCAGCAGCCAGCAAGTGGGTAAAACTGAAGCTTTCTTT. The encoded protein is CASSQQVGKTEAFF.

There are a few counts of this clone. V usage is TRBV11-3 and J usage is TRBJ2-2; D is unresolved. This CDR3 contains 15 residues. Germline V gives CDR1 SGHNT, CDR2 YENEEA. With 3 bases removed from V and 0 bases from J, the gap between germline ends came to 8 bases. In DNA form, the CDR3 reads TGTGCCAGCAGCTTTTTAACCACGAACACCGGGGAGCTGTTTTTT. Protein: CASSFLTTNTGELFF.

This rearrangement joins TRBV6-6 to TRBJ1-5, with D unclear. Trimming removed 5 bases from V and 2 bases from J, with 19 bases in between. Germline V gene lookup returns CDR1 MNHNY and CDR2 SVGAGI (reference sequence). This CDR3 contains 17 residues. CDR3 nucleotides: TGTGCCAGCAGTCCCGTGGCGGCCCAAGCTGGCAATCAGCCCCAGCATTTT. This gives the protein CASSPVAAQAGNQPQHF.

The chain employs TRBV6-2 or TRBV6-3 and TRBJ2-1; D not resolved. Germline V gene sequence: CDR1 MNHEY, CDR2 SVGEGT. Trimming shortened V by 0 bases and J by 4 bases, and 10 bases separated the two germline ends. CDR3 size: 15 residues. Here the CDR3 reads CASSYSSFIYNEQFF. CDR3 coding DNA: TGTGCCAGCAGTTACTCATCCTTCATATACAATGAGCAGTTCTTC.

The chain employs TRBV12-3 or TRBV12-4 and TRBJ2-7; D gene ambiguous. Between the trimmed V and J ends, which lost 3 bases and 3 bases, there was a span of 9 bases. CDR3 length equals 13 residues. The CDR3 spells CASSLGPYYEQYF. DNA of the CDR3: TGTGCCAGCAGTTTGGGCCCCTACTACGAGCAGTACTTC.